Sequencing of this TCR beta chain was carried out in a study of blood T cell repertoires in COVID-19. Across the whole study: Samples came from the United States, Italy and Spain, spanning acute and convalescent COVID-19. Nucleic acid was either cDNA or gDNA, and it came from T cells, B-cell-depleted T cells, or PBMCs.

Germline loops: CDR1 SNHLY, CDR2 FYNNEI. Deletions cut 6 bases from V and 3 bases from J, with 16 bases between. The CDR3 has 15 amino acids. Original processing methods: Reference gene primers were amplified, and this amplification served to estimate nucleated cell counts. The repertoire was sequenced with immunoSEQ multiplex PCR; TCRdb's copy has only in-frame clones and lacks some. V and J calls and clone size are given by that table; D and trimming were obtained from the DNA. The sample holds under 350,000 clones, 85% to 90% seen once. Sequencing input: peripheral blood. This TCR came from a man aged 35 to 55 with acute or convalescent COVID-19. The chain has TRBV2 and TRBJ2-3, with D tentatively TRBD2 (6 bases). The CDR3 nucleotides read TGTGCCAGCAGGGGAAAAGGGACTTTGACAGATACGCAGTATTTT. Translating it yields CASRGKGTLTDTQYF.